Following are 3 T cell receptor beta chains from one sample sequenced in a study of patients and donors after allogeneic stem cell transplantation. TCRdb reanalysed the RT-PCR reads using MiXCR and keeps one entry per CDR3 protein. The repertoire has fewer than 500,000 distinct CDR3 sequences, 15% to 20% of them found once; the top ten carry 6.5% to 7.5%. The sequenced sample was blood, either unsorted or a sorted T cell fraction (not recorded which). The receptor source for this set is a human donor who was either an allogeneic HSCT recipient or a stem cell or donor lymphocyte infusion donor (not recorded which). It is not recorded whose cells these are; they may come from a transplant donor.

This clonotype has a single count. The J gene is TRBJ2-7, the V gene TRBV3-1; D remains unclear. The ends were cut back, 4 bases at V and 3 bases at J, with 16 bases in the middle. This CDR3 has 15 amino acids. CDR1 is LGHDT and CDR2 is YNNKEL in the germline V gene (reference sequence). The CDR3 region is CASSPLQTTVYEQYF. Written as DNA, the CDR3 is TGTGCCAGCAGCCCTCTACAAACGACGGTCTACGAGCAGTACTTC.

Ten or more counts support this clonotype. The chain couples TRBV6-1 to TRBJ2-1; 10 bases are shared with TRBD2. Trimming at V came to 7 bases and at J to 4 bases, leaving 16 bases not matched to a gene. Germline V gene sequence: CDR1 MNHNS, CDR2 SASEGT. This CDR3 is built from 18 residues. The CDR3 DNA reads as TGTGCCAGCACAAACCCCAAGGGGCAGCGGGAGGGGTACAATGAGCAGTTCTTC. Translation: CASTNPKGQREGYNEQFF.

This clonotype has just a few counts. The J gene is TRBJ2-7, the V gene TRBV2; D possibly matches TRBD1 or TRBD2 (5 bases each). V was pared by 5 bases and J by 2 bases, with 13 bases between. This CDR3 is built from 14 residues. The germline V gene encodes CDR1 SNHLY and CDR2 FYNNEI. In DNA form, the CDR3 reads TGTGCCAGCAGTTTTGGGGACCAGACCTACGAGCAGTACTTC. Translation: CASSFGDQTYEQYF.